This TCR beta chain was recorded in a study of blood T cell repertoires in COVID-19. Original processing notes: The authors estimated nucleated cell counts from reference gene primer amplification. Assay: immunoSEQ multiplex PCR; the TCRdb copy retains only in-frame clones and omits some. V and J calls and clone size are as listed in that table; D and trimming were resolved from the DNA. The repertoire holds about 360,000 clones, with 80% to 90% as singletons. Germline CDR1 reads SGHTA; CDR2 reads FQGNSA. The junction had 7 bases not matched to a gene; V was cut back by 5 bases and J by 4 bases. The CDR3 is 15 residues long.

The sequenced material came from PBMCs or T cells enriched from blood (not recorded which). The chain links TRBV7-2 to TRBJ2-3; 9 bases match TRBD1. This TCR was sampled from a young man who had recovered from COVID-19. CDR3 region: CASSPQGAIADTQYF. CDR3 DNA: TGTGCCAGCAGCCCACAGGGGGCAATCGCAGATACGCAGTATTTT.